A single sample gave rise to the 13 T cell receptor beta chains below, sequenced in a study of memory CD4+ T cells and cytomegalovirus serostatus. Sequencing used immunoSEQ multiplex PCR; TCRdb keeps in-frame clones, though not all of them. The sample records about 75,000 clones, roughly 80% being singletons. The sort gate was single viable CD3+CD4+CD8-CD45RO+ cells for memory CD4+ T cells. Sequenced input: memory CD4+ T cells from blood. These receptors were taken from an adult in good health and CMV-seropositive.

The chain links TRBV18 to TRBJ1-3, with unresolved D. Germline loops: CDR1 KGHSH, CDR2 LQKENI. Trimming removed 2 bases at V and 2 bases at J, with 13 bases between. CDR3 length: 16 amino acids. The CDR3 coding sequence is TGTGCCAGCTCACCATCTTTTGGGGAGGCTGGAAACACCATATATTTT. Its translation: CASSPSFGEAGNTIYF.

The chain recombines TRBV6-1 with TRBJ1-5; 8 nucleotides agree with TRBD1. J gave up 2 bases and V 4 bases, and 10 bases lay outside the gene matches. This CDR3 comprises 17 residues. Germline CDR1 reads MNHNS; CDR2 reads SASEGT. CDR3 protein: CASSARRGQGGNQPQHF. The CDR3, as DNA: TGTGCCAGCAGTGCCCGCCGTGGACAGGGTGGCAATCAGCCCCAGCATTTT.

CDR3: CASSGTGQYNEQFF. CDR3 coding DNA: TGTGCCAGCAGTGGGACGGGACAGTACAATGAGCAGTTCTTC. This chain uses TRBV6-5 with TRBJ2-1, with 7 positions matching TRBD1. Per germline, CDR1 MNHEY and CDR2 SVGAGI. The CDR3 has 14 amino acids. The J segment lost 4 bases and the V segment lost 5 bases, leaving 5 bases of the junction unmatched.

CDR3 coding DNA: TGTGCCAGCAGCTTTAGCGGGGTCTCCTACAATGAGCAGTTCTTC. It codes for CASSFSGVSYNEQFF. The chain employs TRBV11-3 and TRBJ2-1; TRBD2 agrees at 8 bases. Germline CDR1 and CDR2: SGHNT and YENEEA. Trimming took 3 bases from V and 0 from J; bases not matched to a gene: 1. CDR3 length: 15 residues.

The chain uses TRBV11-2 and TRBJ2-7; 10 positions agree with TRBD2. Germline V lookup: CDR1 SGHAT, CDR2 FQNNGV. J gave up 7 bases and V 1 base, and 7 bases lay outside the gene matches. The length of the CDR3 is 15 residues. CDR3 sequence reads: CASSLAASGSYEQYV. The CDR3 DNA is TGTGCCAGCAGCTTAGCTGCTAGCGGGAGCTATGAGCAGTACGTC.

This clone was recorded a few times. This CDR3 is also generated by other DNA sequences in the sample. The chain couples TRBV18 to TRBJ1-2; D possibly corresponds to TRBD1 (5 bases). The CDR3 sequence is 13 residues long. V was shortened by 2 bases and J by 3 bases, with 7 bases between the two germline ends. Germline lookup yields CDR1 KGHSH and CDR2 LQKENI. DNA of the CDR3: TGTGCCAGCTCACCATCGGGGGACTATGGCTACACCTTC. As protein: CASSPSGDYGYTF.

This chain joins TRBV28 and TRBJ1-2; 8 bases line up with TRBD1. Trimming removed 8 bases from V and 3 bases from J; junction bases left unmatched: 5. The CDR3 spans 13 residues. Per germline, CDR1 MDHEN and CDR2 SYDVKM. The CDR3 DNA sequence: TGTGCCAGCCTGGACAGGGCGGACTATGGCTACACCTTC. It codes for CASLDRADYGYTF.

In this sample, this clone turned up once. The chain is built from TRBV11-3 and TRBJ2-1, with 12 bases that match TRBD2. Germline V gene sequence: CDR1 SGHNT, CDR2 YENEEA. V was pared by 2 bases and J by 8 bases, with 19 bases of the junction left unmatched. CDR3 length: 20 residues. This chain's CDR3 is CASSLSEFRLAGVLGHEQFF. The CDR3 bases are TGTGCCAGCAGCTTAAGTGAGTTCAGACTAGCGGGAGTATTAGGTCATGAGCAGTTCTTC.

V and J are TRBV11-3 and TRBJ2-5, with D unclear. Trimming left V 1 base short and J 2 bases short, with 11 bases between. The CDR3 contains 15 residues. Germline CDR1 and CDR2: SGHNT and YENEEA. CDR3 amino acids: CASSLGMGFQETQYF. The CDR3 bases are TGTGCCAGCAGCTTAGGGATGGGTTTTCAAGAGACCCAGTACTTC.

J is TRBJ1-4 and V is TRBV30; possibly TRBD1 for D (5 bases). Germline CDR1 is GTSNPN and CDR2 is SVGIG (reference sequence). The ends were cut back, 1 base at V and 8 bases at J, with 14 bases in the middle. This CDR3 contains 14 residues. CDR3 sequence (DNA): TGTGCCTGGAGTGGATACATGGGGGGAGAAAAACTGTTTTTT. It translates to CAWSGYMGGEKLFF.

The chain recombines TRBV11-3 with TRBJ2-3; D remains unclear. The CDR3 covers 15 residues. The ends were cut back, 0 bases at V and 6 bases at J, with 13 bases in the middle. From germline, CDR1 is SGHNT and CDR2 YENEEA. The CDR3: CASSLEGNPRDTQYF. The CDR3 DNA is TGTGCCAGCAGCTTAGAGGGGAACCCCCGCGATACGCAGTATTTT.

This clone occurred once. The CDR3 region is CASSVGLAGFGETQYF. DNA for the CDR3: TGTGCCAGCAGCGTGGGACTAGCGGGGTTTGGAGAGACCCAGTACTTC. The chain is built from TRBV11-2 and TRBJ2-5; TRBD2 aligns across 13 bases. Germline CDR1 SGHAT, CDR2 FQNNGV. With 5 bases clipped from V and 4 bases from J, the junction kept 7 bases outside the gene matches. The length of the CDR3 is 16 residues.

In nucleotides, the CDR3 is TGTGCCAGCAGCTCACAGGGTACCTTTGGGGGCTACACCTTC. It is translated as CASSSQGTFGGYTF. This sequence joins TRBV11-2 and TRBJ1-2, with TRBD1 as a possible D gene (6 bases). CDR1 and CDR2 from the germline V gene are SGHAT and FQNNGV. Trimming shortened V by 4 bases and J by 8 bases, and 17 bases separated the two germline ends. The CDR3 runs to 14 residues.